This paragraph covers one T cell receptor (beta chain) sequence. Its target is unknown. The use of a sample-barcoded 5' primer and a J-beta primer mix characterized a second PCR of about 7 to 12 cycles. TCRdb re-called the 5' RACE reads with MiXCR, one entry per CDR3 protein. The top ten hold 20% to 30% of the sample, which has some 780,000 distinct CDR3 sequences, 56% seen once. V lost 2 bases and J lost 0, with 5 bases in between. This CDR3 contains 13 residues. Germline V gene lookup returns CDR1 SGHTA and CDR2 FQGNSA. This sample is part of a study of blood T cells in healthy people across ages. Findings of the study overall: Donor CMV infection status was unknown, possibly confounding age-related changes in expanded clonotypes. With unsorted PBMCs, a conclusive comparison of naive versus antigen-experienced cells was not possible.

The sequence was collected from a man aged 40-50 years in good health. This chain connects TRBV7-2 to TRBJ2-7; D is unclear. The source material was blood. The CDR3 protein is CASSLPSSYEQYF. In nucleotides, the CDR3 is TGTGCCAGCAGCTTACCTAGCTCCTACGAGCAGTACTTC.